This entry describes one T cell receptor beta chain. Sequencing used immunoSEQ multiplex PCR; TCRdb keeps in-frame clones, though not all of them. Of under 400,000 clones listed, over 75% are singletons. The data derive from a study of blood T cell repertoires in COVID-19. Whole-study context: Donors in the United States, Italy and Spain gave samples during acute or convalescent COVID-19.

V was trimmed by 4 bases and J by 6 bases, leaving 11 bases between them. This CDR3 contains 13 residues. Germline V gives CDR1 SGHDT, CDR2 YYEEEE. The sequence derives from a woman in her twenties or thirties with COVID-19, enrolled during active disease. The sample consisted of peripheral blood. The J gene is TRBJ2-1, the V gene TRBV5-6; TRBD1 is a possible D gene (6 bases). The DNA for the CDR3 is TGTGCCAGCAGCCCCAGGGGTGGCAATGAGCAGTTCTTC. It translates to CASSPRGGNEQFF.